One and the same sample provided the 9 T cell receptor beta chains below, sequenced in a study of beta chain features in type 1 diabetes. Study-wide results and caveats: Significant though moderate, a shortening of TCRB CDR3s appeared in all four CD4+ subsets of Type 1 diabetes patients.

Their specific antigens are unknown. cDNA synthesis used the whole RNA isolate, giving expressed TCRB sequences. TCRdb's copy holds only in-frame clones and misses some; the assay was immunoSEQ multiplex PCR. This sample carries 250,000 to 350,000 clones, approximately 16% of them seen once, and the ten largest clones take less than 0.02%. The specimen was naive CD4+ T cells from blood. Receptor source: a man aged 18 to 29 with type 1 diabetes.

CDR3 sequence: CASSFGAKTNTEAFF. The CDR3 DNA sequence: TGTGCCAGCAGTTTTGGGGCAAAGACTAACACTGAAGCTTTCTTT. The genes are TRBV27 and TRBJ1-1; D might be TRBD1 (5 bases). Germline lookup yields CDR1 MNHEY and CDR2 SMNVEV (reference sequence). CDR3 size: 15 residues. Trimming removed 3 bases at V and 2 bases at J, with 13 bases between.

This clone turned up a few times. The genes are TRBV4-3 and TRBJ1-5; D not certain. Germline CDR1 and CDR2: LGHNA and YSLEER. CDR3 length equals 14 residues. V lost 1 base and J 4 bases, leaving 8 bases between the germline ends. CDR3 in amino acids: CASSQVLTNQPQHF. The CDR3 DNA sequence: TGCGCCAGCAGCCAAGTCTTGACAAATCAGCCCCAGCATTTT.

This sequence joins TRBV6-5 and TRBJ2-7; tentative D call: TRBD1 (7 bases). V lost 4 bases and J 3 bases, leaving 16 bases between the germline ends. CDR1 is MNHEY, CDR2 SVGAGI, per germline. This CDR3 spans 15 amino acids. The CDR3 DNA is TGTGCCAGCAGTTCCGCGGGACAGAACGTCTACGAGCAGTACTTC. It yields the protein CASSSAGQNVYEQYF.

This clone was counted between two and nine times. The J gene is TRBJ1-1, the V gene TRBV21-1; the DNA was not used to check the table's D call, TRBD1. TRBV21-1 is recorded as a pseudogene. The CDR3 is 16 amino acids. The CDR3 protein is CASSARSDRMNTEAFF. CDR3 nucleotides: TGTGCCAGCAGCGCCAGATCGGACAGGATGAACACTGAAGCTTTCTTT.

This chain uses TRBV6-6 with TRBJ2-1; TRBD2 aligns across 8 bases. Germline V lookup: CDR1 MNHNY, CDR2 SVGAGI (reference sequence). The CDR3 loop spans 15 amino acids. Trimming took 5 bases from V and 3 from J; bases not matched to a gene: 6. The CDR3 coding sequence is TGTGCCAGCAGTGATTGGACTAGCTACTACAATGAGCAGTTCTTC. This codes for CASSDWTSYYNEQFF.

This clone was seen a handful of times. V gene TRBV5-1 combines with J gene TRBJ2-7, with no clear D. The germline gives CDR1 SGHRS, CDR2 YFSETQ. Between the trimmed V and J ends, which lost 5 bases and 4 bases, there was a span of 4 bases. The CDR3 spans 10 residues. The DNA for the CDR3 is TGCGCCAGCAGTTATTACGAGCAGTACTTC. This translates into CASSYYEQYF. Combining the CDR3 with reference TRBV5-1 and TRBJ2-7 gives the whole variable domain KAGVTQTPRYLIKTRGQQVTLSCSPISGHRSVSWYQQTPGQGLQFLFEYFSETQRNKGNFPGRFSGRQFSNSRSEMNVSTLELGDSALYLCASSYYEQYFGPGTRLTVT.

The CDR3 nucleotides read TGTGCCAGTAGTACCCGGGAGACCCAGTACTTC. It translates to CASSTRETQYF. The rearrangement uses TRBV19 and TRBJ2-5; D unresolved. CDR1 LNHDA and CDR2 SQIVND come from the germline V gene (reference sequence). The CDR3 runs to 11 residues. V lost 4 bases and J 5 bases, leaving 5 bases between the germline ends. Complete variable domain (other parts from reference TRBV19 and TRBJ2-5): DGGITQSPKYLFRKEGQNVTLSCEQNLNHDAMYWYRQDPGQGLRLIYYSQIVNDFQKGDIAEGYSVSREKKESFPLTVTSAQKNPTAFYLCASSTRETQYFGPGTRLLVL.

The chain combines TRBV30 with TRBJ1-1; D remains ambiguous. Trimming took off 0 bases at V and 1 base at J, with 6 bases between the two ends. Germline values: CDR1 GTSNPN, CDR2 SVGIG (reference sequence). The CDR3 runs 13 residues. CDR3 residues: CAWSVHQNTEAFF. In DNA form, the CDR3 reads TGTGCCTGGAGTGTACACCAGAACACTGAAGCTTTCTTT.

This clone came up a few times. The chain's CDR3 is CASQTGDLYGYTF. The CDR3 DNA reads TGTGCCAGTCAGACAGGGGATCTCTATGGCTACACCTTC. The chain combines TRBV28 with TRBJ1-2; 8 nucleotides match TRBD1. The CDR3 loop spans 13 amino acids. Germline V gives CDR1 MDHEN, CDR2 SYDVKM. V lost 9 bases, J lost 4 bases, and 7 bases stayed unmatched.